This T cell receptor beta chain was identified during a study of T cells after yellow fever vaccination. At the level of the study: Fractions containing few cells were prepared with SMART-Seq v4 Ultra Low Input. Study-level points and caveats: Clonotypes found in both CD4 and CD8 compartments made up a small share. The booster saw the reappearance of most primary-vaccination clones (roughly 96% CD4, about 90% CD8). By day 5 rather than day 15, the secondary response had peaked, though it was weaker.

Trimming cost V 4 bases and J 6 bases; bases outside gene matches: 9. CDR3 length equals 16 residues. In germline, CDR1 is SGHRS, CDR2 YFSETQ. This clonotype was seen a few times. Its target is not known. One entry per CDR3 protein, called by TCRdb with MiXCR from the 5' RACE reads. This repertoire shows some 500,000 distinct CDR3 sequences, less than 15% found once; its top ten account for around 15%. The receptor was isolated from a man younger than 40 who received the YFV17D yellow fever vaccine. The sample was PBMCs, taken on the day of the yellow fever booster vaccination. The V and J genes are TRBV5-1 and TRBJ2-2; 10 bases match TRBD2. The CDR3 DNA reads TGCGCCAGCAGCGCCCCATATGGGACTAGCGCCGGGGAGCTGTTTTTT. It codes for CASSAPYGTSAGELFF.